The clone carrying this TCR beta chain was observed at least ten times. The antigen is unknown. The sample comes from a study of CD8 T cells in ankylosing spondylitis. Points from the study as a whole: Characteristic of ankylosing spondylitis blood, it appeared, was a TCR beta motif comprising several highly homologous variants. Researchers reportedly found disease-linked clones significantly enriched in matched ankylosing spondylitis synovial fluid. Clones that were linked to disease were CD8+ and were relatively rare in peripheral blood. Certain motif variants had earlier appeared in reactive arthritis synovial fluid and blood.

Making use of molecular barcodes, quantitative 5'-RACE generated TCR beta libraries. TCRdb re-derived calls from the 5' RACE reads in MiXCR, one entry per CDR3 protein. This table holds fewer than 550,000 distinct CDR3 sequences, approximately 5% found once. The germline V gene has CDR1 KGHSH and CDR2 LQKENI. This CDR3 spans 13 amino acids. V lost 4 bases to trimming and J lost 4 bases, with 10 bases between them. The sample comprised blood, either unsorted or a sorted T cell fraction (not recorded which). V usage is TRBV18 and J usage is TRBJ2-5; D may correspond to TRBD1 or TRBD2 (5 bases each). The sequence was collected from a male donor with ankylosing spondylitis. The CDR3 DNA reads TGTGCCAGCTCACGGGACCGGTCAGAGACCCAGTACTTC. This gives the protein CASSRDRSETQYF.